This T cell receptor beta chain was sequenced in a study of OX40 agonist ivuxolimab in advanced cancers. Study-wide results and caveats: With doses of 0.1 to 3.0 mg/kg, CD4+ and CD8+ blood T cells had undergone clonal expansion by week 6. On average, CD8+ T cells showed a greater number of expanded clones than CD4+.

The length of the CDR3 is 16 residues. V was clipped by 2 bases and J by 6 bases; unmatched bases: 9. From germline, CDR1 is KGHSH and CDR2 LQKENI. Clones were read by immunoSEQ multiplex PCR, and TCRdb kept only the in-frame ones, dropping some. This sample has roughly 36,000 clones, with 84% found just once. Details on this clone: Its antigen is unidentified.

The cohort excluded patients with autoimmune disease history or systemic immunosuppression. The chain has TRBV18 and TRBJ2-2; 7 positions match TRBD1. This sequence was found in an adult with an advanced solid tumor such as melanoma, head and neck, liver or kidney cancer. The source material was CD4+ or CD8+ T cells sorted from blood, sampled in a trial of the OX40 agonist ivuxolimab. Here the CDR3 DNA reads TGTGCCAGCTCACCAGTGGGACAGATCGGGTCCGGGGAGCTGTTTTTT. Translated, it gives CASSPVGQIGSGELFF.